Listed below are T cell receptor beta chains from one sample, sequenced in a study of T cell responses to AZD1222 COVID-19 vaccine. Profiling relied on immunoSEQ multiplex PCR, and the TCRdb table lists in-frame clones only, not all of them. The data contain about 100,000 clones, approximately 90% of them singletons. The specimen was peripheral blood, collected on day 0 of AZD1222 vaccination. The receptors derive from an adult in good health. The CDR3 runs from the conserved cysteine through the conserved F or W. A D gene is named only where the DNA matches it firmly. Size is omitted from some rows. Given values are once, few, many or a class for expanded clones.

J gene	V gene	clone size	D gene	CDR3 DNA	CDR3 protein
TRBJ1-2	TRBV5-6	NA	NA	TGTGCCAGCAGCTTGGGTCGGGCCTATGGCTACACCTTC	CASSLGRAYGYTF
TRBJ2-5	TRBV6-5	NA	NA	TGTGCCAGCAGTTACGGAGGGGTACAAGAGACCCAGTACTTC	CASSYGGVQETQYF
TRBJ2-2	TRBV5-6	NA	NA	TGTGCCAGCATCCCTATGCGGCAGAAGAACACCGGGGAGCTGTTTTTT	CASIPMRQKNTGELFF
TRBJ2-1	TRBV21-1	NA	NA	NA	CASSNWASGSGCSYNEQFF
TRBJ1-1	TRBV18	NA	NA	TGTGCCAGCTCACTCGGAGAGAACACTGAAGCTTTCTTT	CASSLGENTEAFF
TRBJ2-5	TRBV12-3/TRBV12-4	NA	NA	TGTGCCAGCAGTTTGGATGGAGAGACCCAGTACTTC	CASSLDGETQYF
TRBJ2-5	TRBV27	once	NA	TGTGCCAGCAGTGCTAGGGTTCGGGAGACCCAGTACTTC	CASSARVRETQYF
TRBJ1-4	TRBV2	NA	NA	TGTGCCAGCAGTGAAGTAGGACCCTATGGTACTAATGAAAAACTGTTTTTT	CASSEVGPYGTNEKLFF
TRBJ2-5	TRBV2	NA	NA	TGTGCCAGCAGTGGGGGTAAGGCCTGGGGGAGTACTGGAGAGACCCAGTACTTC	CASSGGKAWGSTGETQYF
TRBJ1-5	TRBV5-1	NA	TRBD1	TGCGCCAGCAGCTTAGGGACAGGGGTTCTCCAGCCCCAGCATTTT	CASSLGTGVLQPQHF
TRBJ1-5	TRBV18	NA	NA	TGTGCCAGCTCACCATCGTCCGCGACAGGTCAGCCCCAGCATTTT	CASSPSSATGQPQHF
TRBJ1-1	TRBV27	NA	NA	TGTGCCAGCAACACGAATGAGGGCCGACTAAGGTACACTGAAGCTTTCTTT	CASNTNEGRLRYTEAFF
TRBJ2-5	TRBV10-3	many	TRBD2	TGTGCCATCATCTCCGGGACTACGGAGACCCAGTACTTC	CAIISGTTETQYF
TRBJ1-2	TRBV2	NA	TRBD1	TGTGCCAGCAGTGAAGTGGGGGGGACAGGGAGAGGCTACACCTTC	CASSEVGGTGRGYTF
TRBJ2-5	TRBV6-2/TRBV6-3	once	TRBD2	TGTGCCAGCAGCACCGTAGCGGGCCTCGGGACCCAGTACTTC	CASSTVAGLGTQYF
TRBJ2-1	TRBV19	once	NA	TGTGCCAGTAGTTCAGGGACGTTCACCACTGAGCAGTTCTTC	CASSSGTFTTEQFF
TRBJ2-5	TRBV13	NA	TRBD1	TGTGCCAGCAGCTCCCGGACAGGGGTGGAGACCCAGTACTTC	CASSSRTGVETQYF
TRBJ2-1	TRBV30	NA	TRBD2	TGTGCCTTCATCAGCCTAGCGGGAGCCTACAATGAGCAGTTCTTC	CAFISLAGAYNEQFF
TRBJ2-5	TRBV29-1	NA	NA	TGCAGCGTTAACCCCGTGACTGGGACAAGGGGGGAGACCCAGTACTTC	CSVNPVTGTRGETQYF
TRBJ1-2	TRBV5-1	NA	TRBD1	TGCGCCAGCAGCTCGGGACAGGTGTATAGCTACACCTTC	CASSSGQVYSYTF
TRBJ1-1	TRBV5-5	NA	TRBD1	TGTGCCAGCAGCCGGACAGGGAACACTGAAGCTTTCTTT	CASSRTGNTEAFF
TRBJ2-7	TRBV6-5	NA	NA	TGTGCCAGCAACGAAATTGCAGCGATCTCCTACGAGCAGTACTTC	CASNEIAAISYEQYF
TRBJ1-4	TRBV7-2	NA	NA	TGTGCCAGCAGCCCCCAACTGGGCAGGGCCGGTGAAAAACTGTTTTTT	CASSPQLGRAGEKLFF
TRBJ2-2	TRBV6-5	NA	TRBD2	TGTGCCAGCAGTACTAGCGGGGACACCGGGGAGCTGTTTTTT	CASSTSGDTGELFF
TRBJ1-4	TRBV3-1/TRBV3-2	NA	NA	TGTGCCAGCAGCCAATATAATCGGGGGATTGGATTCGAAAAACTGTTTTTT	CASSQYNRGIGFEKLFF
TRBJ2-3	TRBV2	NA	NA	TGTGCCAGCAAACCTGAGAGGACAGATACGCAGTATTTT	CASKPERTDTQYF
TRBJ1-1	TRBV7-9	NA	TRBD1	TGTGCCAGCAGCTCTCGACAGGGCATGAACACTGAAGCTTTCTTT	CASSSRQGMNTEAFF
TRBJ1-1	TRBV2	NA	NA	TGTGCCAGCAGTGATGTAGGGTTACCGGACACTGAAGCTTTCTTT	CASSDVGLPDTEAFF
TRBJ1-1	TRBV3-1/TRBV3-2	once	NA	TGTGCCAGCAGCCAACAACTTAGGGACACTGAAGCTTTCTTT	CASSQQLRDTEAFF
TRBJ1-1	TRBV5-6	NA	NA	TGTGCCAGCATTAAACGCCCCCTGAACACTGAAGCTTTCTTT	CASIKRPLNTEAFF
TRBJ1-1	TRBV5-1	once	NA	TGCGCCAGCAGCTTGGCGACCGGTTCCCCGAACACTGAAGCTTTCTTT	CASSLATGSPNTEAFF
TRBJ2-1	TRBV7-2	NA	TRBD2	TGTGCCAGCAGCTTTACGGCTAGCGGAGCTTTATACAATGAGCAGTTCTTC	CASSFTASGALYNEQFF
TRBJ2-1	TRBV12-3/TRBV12-4	NA	TRBD1	TGTGCCAGCAGTTTTTACAGGGGAAATGAGCAGTTCTTC	CASSFYRGNEQFF
TRBJ2-1	TRBV7-2	NA	NA	TGTGCCAGCAGCCCTTATCGGTCTGGAAACCAGTTCTTC	CASSPYRSGNQFF
TRBJ1-5	TRBV7-2	NA	NA	TGTGCCAGCAGCTTAGTGGGTAATAGCAATCAGCCCCAGCATTTT	CASSLVGNSNQPQHF
TRBJ1-2	TRBV4-1	NA	NA	TGCGCCAGCAGTCCCGTTTCCACAGATGGCTACACCTTC	CASSPVSTDGYTF
TRBJ1-5	TRBV30	NA	TRBD1	TGTGCCTGGACTCCGGGACAGGGGTTTCAGCCCCAGCATTTT	CAWTPGQGFQPQHF
TRBJ2-1	TRBV27	NA	NA	TGTGCCAGCAGGGGAGACAGTAACAATGAGCAGTTCTTC	CASRGDSNNEQFF
TRBJ1-2	TRBV7-9	NA	TRBD1	TGTGCCAGCAGCGATATTACGACAGGGGGCTATGGCTACACCTTC	CASSDITTGGYGYTF
TRBJ2-1	TRBV6-6	once	TRBD1	TGTGCCAGCAGAGGACAGGGGGCGGGTGAGCAGTTCTTC	CASRGQGAGEQFF
TRBJ2-7	TRBV7-6	NA	NA	TGTGCCAGCAGCTTAGCGCCGGTACCGTACGAGCAGTACTTC	CASSLAPVPYEQYF
TRBJ1-2	TRBV6-2/TRBV6-3	NA	NA	TGTGCCAGCAGTTACTCCCTGAGCCCCGGGAACTACGGCTACACCTTC	CASSYSLSPGNYGYTF
TRBJ2-3	TRBV14	NA	NA	TGTGCCAGCAAGGGACCGCTGAGCACAGATACGCAGTATTTT	CASKGPLSTDTQYF
TRBJ1-4	TRBV15	NA	NA	TGTGCCACCAGCAGAGATGGACCGGAGGAAAAACTGTTTTTT	CATSRDGPEEKLFF
TRBJ1-2	TRBV7-3	NA	TRBD1	TGTGCCAGCAGCCCGGGACAGCCCTATGGCTACACCTTC	CASSPGQPYGYTF
TRBJ1-1	TRBV29-1	NA	TRBD1	TGCAGCGTCGCTCCGGGACAGTCGATTGGAGCTTTCTTT	CSVAPGQSIGAFF
TRBJ1-1	TRBV19	NA	TRBD1	TGTGCCAGTAGACCACAGGGGGCGCAGGGCACTGAAGCTTTCTTT	CASRPQGAQGTEAFF
TRBJ2-1	TRBV21-1	NA	NA	TGTGCCAGCAGCAAAAAAGGTCTCAATGAGCAGTTCTTC	CASSKKGLNEQFF
TRBJ1-2	TRBV30	NA	TRBD1	TGTGCCTGGGGGAGACAGGGGGCAATTGGCTACACCTTC	CAWGRQGAIGYTF
TRBJ2-3	TRBV7-2	NA	NA	TGTGCCAGCAGCTTAGTGCCCACAGATACGCAGTATTTT	CASSLVPTDTQYF
TRBJ1-5	TRBV5-6	NA	TRBD1	TGTGCCAGCAGCTTGGCAGGGGGTGATCAGCCCCAGCATTTT	CASSLAGGDQPQHF
TRBJ2-2	TRBV5-4	NA	TRBD2	TGTGCCAGCAGCTTGGCTTTAGGGACTAGGACCGGGGAGCTGTTTTTT	CASSLALGTRTGELFF
TRBJ1-3	TRBV19	NA	NA	TGTGCCAGTAGTCCCCGCCTCCCCGACTCTGGAAACACCATATATTTT	CASSPRLPDSGNTIYF
TRBJ1-4	TRBV7-9	NA	NA	TGTGCCAGCAGCTTAGCGTACGGGGATGAAAAACTGTTTTTT	CASSLAYGDEKLFF
TRBJ2-6	TRBV5-1	once	NA	TGCGCCAGCAGCTTTAGTCCAGGGTCTGGGGCCAACGTCCTGACTTTC	CASSFSPGSGANVLTF
TRBJ1-2	TRBV4-2	NA	TRBD1	TGTGCCAGCAGCCAAGTAGGGACAGCCCCGTCGGGAAACTATGGCTACACCTTC	CASSQVGTAPSGNYGYTF
TRBJ1-4	TRBV7-6	NA	NA	TGTGCCAGCAGCCATAACGACGAAAAACTGTTTTTT	CASSHNDEKLFF
TRBJ2-1	TRBV5-4	NA	NA	TGTGCCAGCAGCTTGTCGGGGGTTTTGAGGAATGAGCAGTTCTTC	CASSLSGVLRNEQFF
TRBJ2-2	TRBV7-2	NA	TRBD2	TGTGCCAGCAGCTTAGAGCGGACTAGTTACGGGGAGCTGTTTTTT	CASSLERTSYGELFF
TRBJ1-2	TRBV6-5	NA	TRBD1	TGTGCCAGCAGTTTGTTCGGACAGGGGGACTATGGCTACACCTTC	CASSLFGQGDYGYTF